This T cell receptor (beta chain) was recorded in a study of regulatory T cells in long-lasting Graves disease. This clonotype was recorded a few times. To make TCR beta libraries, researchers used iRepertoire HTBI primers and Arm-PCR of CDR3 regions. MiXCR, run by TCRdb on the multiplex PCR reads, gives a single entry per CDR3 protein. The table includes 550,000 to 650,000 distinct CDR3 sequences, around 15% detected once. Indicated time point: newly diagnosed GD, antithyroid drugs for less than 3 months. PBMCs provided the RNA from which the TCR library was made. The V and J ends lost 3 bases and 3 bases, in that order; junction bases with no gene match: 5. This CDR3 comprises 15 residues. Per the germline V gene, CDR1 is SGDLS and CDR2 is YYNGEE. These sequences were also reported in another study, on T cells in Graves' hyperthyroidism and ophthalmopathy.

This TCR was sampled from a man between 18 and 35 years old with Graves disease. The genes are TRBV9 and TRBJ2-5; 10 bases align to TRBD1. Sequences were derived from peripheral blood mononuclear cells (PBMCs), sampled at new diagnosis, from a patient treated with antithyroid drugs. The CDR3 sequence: CASSEEGTGEETQYF. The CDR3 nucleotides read TGTGCCAGCAGCGAGGAGGGGACAGGGGAAGAGACCCAGTACTTC. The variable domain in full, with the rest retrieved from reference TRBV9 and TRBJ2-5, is DSGVTQTPKHLITATGQRVTLRCSPRSGDLSVYWYQQSLDQGLQFLIQYYNGEERAKGNILERFSAQQFPDLHSELNLSSLELGDSALYFCASSEEGTGEETQYFGPGTRLLVL.